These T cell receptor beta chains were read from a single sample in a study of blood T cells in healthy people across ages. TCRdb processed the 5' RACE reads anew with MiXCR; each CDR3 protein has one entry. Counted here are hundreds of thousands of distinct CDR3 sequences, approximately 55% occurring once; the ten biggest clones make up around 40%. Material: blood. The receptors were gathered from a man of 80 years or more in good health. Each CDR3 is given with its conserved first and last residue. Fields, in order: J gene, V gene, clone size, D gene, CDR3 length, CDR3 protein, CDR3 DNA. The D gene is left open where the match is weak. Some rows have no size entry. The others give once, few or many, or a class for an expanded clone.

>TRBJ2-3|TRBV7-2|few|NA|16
CASSLAGGTSTDTQYF
TGTGCCAGCAGCTTAGCGGGGGGAACTAGCACAGATACGCAGTATTTT
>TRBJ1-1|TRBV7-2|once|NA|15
CASSPTGSVGTEAFF
TGTGCCAGCAGCCCCACCGGGAGCGTTGGCACTGAAGCTTTCTTT
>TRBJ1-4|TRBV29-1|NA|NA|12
CSVTLKGEKLFF
TGCAGCGTAACTCTTAAGGGGGAAAAACTGTTTTTT
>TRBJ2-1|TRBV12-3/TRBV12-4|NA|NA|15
CASSPSWGSYNEQFF
TGTGCCAGCAGTCCCAGTTGGGGATCCTACAATGAGCAGTTCTTC
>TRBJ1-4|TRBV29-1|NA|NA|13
CSVCQGSYEKLFF
TGCAGCGTTTGCCAGGGAAGCTATGAAAAACTGTTTTTT
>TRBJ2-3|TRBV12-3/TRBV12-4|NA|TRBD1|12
CASSTDRRDAYF
TGTGCCAGCAGTACGGACAGGCGAGACGCGTATTTT
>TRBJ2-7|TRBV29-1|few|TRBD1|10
CSVGTAEQYF
TGCAGCGTCGGGACAGCCGAGCAGTACTTC
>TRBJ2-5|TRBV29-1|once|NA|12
CSVGTSRETQYF
TGCAGCGTTGGAACTAGCAGGGAGACCCAGTACTTC
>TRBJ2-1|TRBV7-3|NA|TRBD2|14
CASTSAGGNNEQFF
TGTGCCAGCACCTCAGCCGGGGGGAACAATGAGCAGTTCTTC
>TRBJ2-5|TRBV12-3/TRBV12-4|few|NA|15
CASLLSGTGRGEQYF
TGTGCCAGCCTACTCTCAGGGACAGGGCGGGGGGAGCAGTACTTC
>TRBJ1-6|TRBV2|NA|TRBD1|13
CATGDSHNSPLHF
TGTGCCACCGGGGACAGTCATAATTCACCCCTCCACTTT
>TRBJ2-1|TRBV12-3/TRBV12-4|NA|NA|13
CASNEQGRNEQFF
TGTGCCAGCAATGAACAGGGCCGCAATGAGCAGTTCTTC
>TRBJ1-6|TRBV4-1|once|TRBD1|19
CASSQDSGQESSYNSPLHF
TGCGCCAGCAGCCAAGATTCAGGACAGGAGAGCTCCTATAATTCACCCCTCCACTTT
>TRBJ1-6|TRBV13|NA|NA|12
CASSLEASPLHF
TGTGCCAGCAGCTTAGAGGCCTCACCCCTCCACTTT
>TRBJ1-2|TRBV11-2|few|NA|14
CASSSDGRPYGYTF
TGTGCCAGCAGCTCCGACGGCCGCCCCTATGGCTACACCTTC
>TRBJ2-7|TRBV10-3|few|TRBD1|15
CAISDSGTGTNEQYF
TGTGCCATCAGTGACTCCGGGACAGGTACCAACGAGCAGTACTTC
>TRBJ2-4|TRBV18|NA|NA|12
CASSPYGDIQYF
TGTGCCAGCTCACCTTATGGGGACATTCAGTACTTC
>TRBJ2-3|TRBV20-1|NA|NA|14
CSAPEARGTDTQYF
TGCAGTGCCCCCGAAGCCCGGGGCACAGATACGCAGTATTTT
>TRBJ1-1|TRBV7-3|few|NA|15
CASSLTLQLNTEAFF
TGTGCCAGCAGCTTAACATTGCAACTGAACACTGAAGCTTTCTTT
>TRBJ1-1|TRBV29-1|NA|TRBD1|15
CSVTGGRGVNTEAFF
TGCAGCGTGACAGGGGGCCGGGGGGTGAACACTGAAGCTTTCTTT
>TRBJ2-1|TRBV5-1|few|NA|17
CASSRGQPQNSYNEQFF
TGCGCCAGCAGCCGCGGACAACCGCAAAACTCCTACAATGAGCAGTTCTTC
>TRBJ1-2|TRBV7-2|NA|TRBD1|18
CASSLTGTGGLINYGYTF
TGTGCCAGCAGCCTGACCGGGACAGGGGGCTTAATTAACTATGGCTACACCTTC
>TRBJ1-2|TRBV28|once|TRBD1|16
CASSPADRGGYYGYTF
TGTGCCAGCAGCCCCGCTGACAGGGGAGGGTACTATGGCTACACCTTC
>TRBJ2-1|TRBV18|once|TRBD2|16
CASSAFSGSGYNEQFF
TGTGCCAGCTCGGCATTCAGCGGGAGTGGGTACAATGAGCAGTTCTTC
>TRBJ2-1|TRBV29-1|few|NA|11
CSVDATVGRFF
TGCAGCGTTGACGCCACGGTGGGTCGGTTCTTC
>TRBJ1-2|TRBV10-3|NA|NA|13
CAISGQANYGYTF
TGTGCCATCAGTGGACAGGCTAACTATGGCTACACCTTC
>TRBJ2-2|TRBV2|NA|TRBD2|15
CASTPSGRGTGELFF
TGTGCCAGCACTCCGAGCGGGAGGGGGACCGGGGAGCTGTTTTTT